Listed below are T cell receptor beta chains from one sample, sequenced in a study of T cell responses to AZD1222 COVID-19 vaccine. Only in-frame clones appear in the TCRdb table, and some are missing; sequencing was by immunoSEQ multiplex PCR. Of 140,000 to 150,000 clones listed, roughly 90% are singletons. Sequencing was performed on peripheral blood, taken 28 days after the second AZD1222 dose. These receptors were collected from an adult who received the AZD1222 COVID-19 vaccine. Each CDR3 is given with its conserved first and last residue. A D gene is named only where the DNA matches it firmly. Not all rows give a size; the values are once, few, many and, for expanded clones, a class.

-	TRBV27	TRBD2	CASSLMGTSGSNEQFF
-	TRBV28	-	CASSLRDGSYNEQFF
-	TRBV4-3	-	CASSQVASYNEQFF
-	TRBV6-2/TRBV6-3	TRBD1	CASSYPQGVTEAFF
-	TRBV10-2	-	CASSETGTYEQYF
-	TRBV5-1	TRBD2	CASSLGLAGGIETQYF
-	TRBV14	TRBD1	CASSQVPGGKDTEAFF
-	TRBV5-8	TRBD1	CASSLTPGQGSEKLFF
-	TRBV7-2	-	CASRDGHTDTQYF
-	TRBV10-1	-	CASRASNYGYTF
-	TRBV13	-	CASSSRGLTYEQYF
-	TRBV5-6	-	CASSHQGRGISYNEQFF
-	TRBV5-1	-	CASSLSSGDSPLHF
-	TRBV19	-	CASSSWTEQRGQPQHF
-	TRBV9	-	CASSPGVSGQPQHF
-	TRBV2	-	CASRAWEAGTDTQYF
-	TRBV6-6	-	CASKGNTEAFF
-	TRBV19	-	CASSIGTYMNTEAFF
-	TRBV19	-	CASKEGRARPQHF
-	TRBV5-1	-	CASSSGGTDTYEQYF
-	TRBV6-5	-	CASSYSVGAGELFF
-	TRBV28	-	CASMSGIGEAFF
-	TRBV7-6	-	CASSPRAGARETQYF
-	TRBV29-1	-	CSVVQGWDNEQFF
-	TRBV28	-	CASSYRVTYEQYF
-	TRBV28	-	CASSSYGIRGEKLFF
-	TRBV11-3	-	CASSPHESSYNEQFF
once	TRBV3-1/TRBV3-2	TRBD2	CASSQGPGLAGGTSSYEQYF
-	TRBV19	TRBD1	CASSRDRVWAFF
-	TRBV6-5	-	CASSPSRVYTGELFF
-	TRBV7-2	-	CASSLLRGSYEQYF
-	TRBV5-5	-	CASILTLSSYNEQFF
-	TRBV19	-	CASRLSPLSNEQFF
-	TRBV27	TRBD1	CASSGGQSNEQFF
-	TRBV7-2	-	CASRSGTNSGNTIYF
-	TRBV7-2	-	CASSLYPGNQPQHF
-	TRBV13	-	CASSLAGPGDYGYTF
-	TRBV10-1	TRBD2	CASSDVAGSSNTGELFF
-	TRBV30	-	CACENRTTNEKLFF
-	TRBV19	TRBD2	CASREAGTSGSTDTQYF
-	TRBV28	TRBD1	CASRKQGGPEKLFF
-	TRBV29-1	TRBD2	CSALGLAGGNEQFF
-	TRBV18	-	CASSPDGSDWDGYTF